Each of the 18 T cell receptor beta chains below was sequenced from the same sample in a study of regulatory T cells in long-lasting Graves disease (dated by TCRdb to the early 2020s). The library was produced with multiplex PCR. Sequencing instrument: Illumina HiSeq 4000. To build TCR beta libraries, CDR3 regions were amplified by Arm-PCR using iRepertoire HTBI primers. TCRdb handled the public reads itself, with Q25 trimming in fastp and clone calling in MiXCR, and kept productive beta chains. Rows with one shared CDR3 protein collapse into an entry with the most common genes and DNA. Present in this sample are some 490,000 distinct CDR3 sequences, about 12% of which were seen just once. Of the sample, 8.9% falls within the top ten clones. This specimen's time point label, interpreted: newly diagnosed GD, antithyroid drugs for less than 3 months. For both TCR sequencing and RNA sequencing, RNA was extracted from PBMCs using TRIzol.

This sample also belongs to another study, concerning T cells in Graves' hyperthyroidism and ophthalmopathy.

The specimen comprised peripheral blood mononuclear cells (PBMCs), sampled at new diagnosis, from a patient treated with antithyroid drugs. The receptors derive from a woman under 40 with Graves disease. Donor details come from another sample of the same person, matched by shared clones.

This chain uses TRBV4-1 with TRBJ2-5; no reliable D call. The V gene's germline CDR1 is MGHRA and CDR2 YSYEKL. V lost 0 bases and J 5 bases, leaving 13 bases between the germline ends. The CDR3 length is 15 residues. In nucleotides, the CDR3 is TGCGCCAGCAGCCAAGATCCGGTATCTAGGGAGACCCAGTACTTC. Translating gives CASSQDPVSRETQYF.

Comment on this clonotype: Given a much more abundant clone one base away, this may be a read error. This CDR3 fails to terminate in the conserved phenylalanine or tryptophan, so it likely reflects a read error. The rearrangement links TRBV11-2 to TRBJ2-7; 12 bases line up with TRBD2. V was pared by 3 bases and J by 4 bases, with 7 bases of the junction left unmatched. Germline values: CDR1 SGHAT, CDR2 FQNNGV. The CDR3 is 16 amino acids. CDR3 sequence reads: CASSLTSGSGFYEQYL. The CDR3 DNA is TGTGCCAGCAGCTTGACTAGCGGGAGTGGGTTTTACGAGCAGTACCTC.

This clonotype showed up many times. V and J are TRBV27 and TRBJ2-7, with 7 bases that match TRBD2. V lost 5 bases to trimming and J lost 2 bases; unmatched junction nucleotides: 9. Germline CDR1 MNHEY, CDR2 SMNVEV (reference sequence). There are 15 residues in the CDR3. This CDR3 reads CASSLTGLPTYEQYF. In DNA, the CDR3 is TGTGCCAGCAGTCTAACGGGACTACCCACCTACGAGCAGTACTTC.

This clonotype has just a few counts. V usage is TRBV6-1 and J usage is TRBJ2-4; 8 nucleotides line up with TRBD1. This CDR3 region has 14 residues. V lost 6 bases to trimming and J lost 5 bases; unmatched junction nucleotides: 6. Germline CDR1 and CDR2: MNHNS and SASEGT. CDR3 in DNA: TGTGCCAGCAGCCACCCGGGACAGGAAAACATTCAGTACTTC. Protein: CASSHPGQENIQYF.

This clonotype was counted ten times or more. The CDR3 spells CASSRTGTGGQETQYF. The CDR3 DNA follows: TGTGCCAGCAGCAGAACCGGGACAGGGGGACAAGAGACCCAGTACTTC. The genes are TRBV7-8 and TRBJ2-5; 11 nucleotides match TRBD1. The CDR3 is 16 residues long. CDR1 is SGHVS, CDR2 FQNEAQ, per germline. V lost 5 bases and J lost 2; bases outside the gene matches: 7.

This clonotype was counted ten times or more. V and J are TRBV28 and TRBJ2-3, with a tentative D call TRBD1 (6 bases). V was shortened by 5 bases and J by 0 bases, with 21 bases between the two germline ends. Germline V gene data show CDR1 as MDHEN and CDR2 as SYDVKM. The CDR3 is made up of 18 amino acids. The DNA of the CDR3 is TGTGCCAGCAGTCAGCTACAGGGCTCTAGCTTGAGCACAGATACGCAGTATTTT. Translation gives CASSQLQGSSLSTDTQYF.

This clonotype turned up a few times. The V gene is TRBV28, the J gene TRBJ2-5, with D perhaps being TRBD1 or TRBD2 (5 bases each). From germline, CDR1 is MDHEN and CDR2 SYDVKM. The CDR3 spans 15 residues. V lost 4 bases and J 7 bases, leaving 19 bases between the germline ends. CDR3 sequence reads: CASSSDKRRRGTQYF. The CDR3 nucleotides read TGTGCCAGCAGTTCGGACAAGCGGAGACGGGGGACCCAGTACTTC.

Comments on this clonotype: A much larger clone differs from this one at a single base, so this may be a read error. The V call is TRBV28, the J call TRBJ2-5, with D perhaps assigned TRBD1 or TRBD2 (6 bases each). The V gene's germline CDR1 is MDHEN and CDR2 SYDVKM. The ends were cut back, 4 bases at V and 11 bases at J, with 17 bases in the middle. The CDR3 is 13 residues long. The CDR3 bases are TGTGCCAGCAGTTCGCAGGGGACTGATGAGCAGTACTTC. Translated, it gives CASSSQGTDEQYF.

At least ten counts were recorded for this clonotype. The rearrangement joins TRBV2 to TRBJ2-6; unclear D gene. The CDR3 runs to 15 residues. Germline CDR1 and CDR2: SNHLY and FYNNEI. Trimming cost V 7 bases and J 0 bases, with 10 bases left between them. The CDR3 DNA reads TGTGCCAGCATTCAGGATTACTCTGGGGCCAACGTCCTGACTTTC. This sequence encodes CASIQDYSGANVLTF.

This clonotype is a singleton in its sample. The chain combines TRBV7-2 with TRBJ1-2; a weak D match, TRBD1 (6 bases). CDR3 length: 14 residues. Germline V lookup: CDR1 SGHTA, CDR2 FQGNSA. V lost 5 bases and J 4 bases, leaving 14 bases between the germline ends. In DNA form, the CDR3 reads TGTGCCAGCAGCCAACCCACAGGGATCTATGGCTACACCTTC. Amino acids: CASSQPTGIYGYTF. Complete variable domain (other parts from reference TRBV7-2 and TRBJ1-2): GAGVSQSPSNKVTEKGKDVELRCDPISGHTALYWYRQSLGQGLEFLIYFQGNSAPDKSGLPSDRFSAERTGGSVSTLTIQRTQQEDSAVYLCASSQPTGIYGYTFGSGTRLTVV.

As for this clonotype: A much larger clone is a single base away; this may be a read error. CDR3 amino acids: CASSPWHLAGRYNEQFF. DNA of the CDR3: TGTGCCAGCAGCCCCTGGCACCTAGCGGGACGCTACAATGAGCAGTTCTTC. This chain joins TRBV11-2 and TRBJ2-1, with 9 bases lining up with TRBD2. Germline lookup yields CDR1 SGHAT and CDR2 FQNNGV. The CDR3 is 17 amino acids. Trimming took 5 bases from V and 3 from J; bases not matched to a gene: 11. The variable domain in full, with the rest retrieved from reference TRBV11-2 and TRBJ2-1, is EAGVAQSPRYKIIEKRQSVAFWCNPISGHATLYWYQQILGQGPKLLIQFQNNGVVDDSQLPKDRFSAERLKGVDSTLKIQPAKLEDSAVYLCASSPWHLAGRYNEQFFGPGTRLTVL.

This clonotype was detected only a few times. The gene calls are TRBV20-1 and TRBJ2-7, with D maybe TRBD2 (6 bases). The germline V gene has CDR1 DFQATT and CDR2 SNEGSKA (reference sequence). The CDR3 runs to 12 residues. With 3 bases removed from V and 3 bases from J, the gap between germline ends came to 9 bases. DNA of the CDR3: TGCAGTGCTAGGGACTACCTCTACGAGCAGTACTTC. The encoded protein is CSARDYLYEQYF.

Notes on this clonotype: A junction end diverges from the germline sequence, so it may reflect a read error. The CDR3 nucleotides are TGCAGTGCTAGTACAGAATGGGGGAGGAATTCACCCCCCCACTTT. Translating gives CSASTEWGRNSPPHF. The V and J genes are TRBV20-1 and TRBJ1-6; D may be TRBD1 (5 bases). The germline gives CDR1 DFQATT, CDR2 SNEGSKA (reference sequence). This CDR3 has 15 residues.

This rearrangement joins TRBV25-1 to TRBJ2-1, with 12 bases matching TRBD2. V was pared by 3 bases and J by 4 bases, with 7 bases of the junction left unmatched. This CDR3 has 17 amino acids. Germline V CDR1 and CDR2: MGHDK, SYGVNS. CDR3 protein: CASSEASGRAGYNEQFF. DNA for the CDR3: TGTGCCAGCAGTGAGGCTAGCGGGAGGGCCGGGTACAATGAGCAGTTCTTC.

This clonotype was seen more than once but under ten times. This may be a read error: a much more frequent sequence differs by one nucleotide. The chain has TRBV2 and TRBJ2-1; D call uncertain. This CDR3 is built from 13 residues. The germline gives CDR1 SNHLY, CDR2 FYNNEI. The CDR3 is CATMSRTYNERFF. The CDR3 nucleotides read TGTGCCACGATGTCTCGTACCTACAATGAGCGGTTCTTC.

This clonotype has a count of ten or more. V and J are TRBV6-1 and TRBJ2-2; TRBD2 matches 8 bases. CDR1 is MNHNS, CDR2 SASEGT, per germline. This CDR3 is 19 amino acids long. V gave up 5 bases and J gave up 0 bases; unmatched junction bases: 14. CDR3 sequence reads: CASSPGLAGYFANTGELFF. Written as DNA, the CDR3 is TGTGCCAGCAGTCCAGGGCTAGCGGGCTACTTCGCGAACACCGGGGAGCTGTTTTTT.

This clonotype was recorded at least ten times. The genes are TRBV2 and TRBJ1-1; TRBD1 aligns across 7 bases. The germline V gene encodes CDR1 SNHLY and CDR2 FYNNEI. The trim removed 7 bases at V and 5 bases at J, leaving 13 bases unmatched. The CDR3 is 15 amino acids. The CDR3 sequence: CASTLTRGLGTEAFF. CDR3 DNA sequence: TGTGCCAGCACCCTGACGAGGGGGCTCGGGACTGAAGCTTTCTTT.

This clonotype appeared a few times. One end of the junction fails to match germline, which may point to a read error. The rearrangement links TRBV4-1 to TRBJ1-2; 9 nucleotides line up with TRBD1. This CDR3 comprises 15 residues. Germline V CDR1 and CDR2: MGHRA, YSYEKL. The CDR3 is CASSQGQGKSVGYTF. The CDR3 DNA sequence: TGTGCCAGCAGCCAAGGACAGGGGAAATCGGTCGGCTACACCTTC.